These T cell receptor beta chains were read from a single sample in a study of blood T cells in healthy people across ages. In TCRdb, the 5' RACE reads were re-called with MiXCR into one record per CDR3 protein. The sample records roughly 2 million distinct CDR3 sequences, 40% to 55% being singletons. The source material was blood. All receptors come from a woman aged 35 to 49 in good health. The CDR3 runs from the conserved cysteine through the conserved F or W. Each record gives: V gene, J gene, D gene, clone size, CDR3 DNA, CDR3 protein. The D gene is left open where the match is weak. The size of a clone is reported for some rows only, either as once, few or many, or as a class for expanded clones.

v_gene: TRBV20-1; j_gene: TRBJ2-2; d_gene: TRBD2; abundance: .; CDR3nt: TGCAGTGCCGGGACTGGCGGGGGGATCAACACCGGGGAGCTGTTTTTT; CDR3aa: CSAGTGGGINTGELFF
v_gene: TRBV6-6; j_gene: TRBJ1-2; d_gene: .; abundance: few; CDR3nt: TGTGCCAGCAGCCCCCTCCGGGTCTATGGCTACACCTTC; CDR3aa: CASSPLRVYGYTF
v_gene: TRBV6-5; j_gene: TRBJ1-2; d_gene: TRBD1; abundance: .; CDR3nt: TGTGCCAGCAGTTGCGCCGGGACAGGGGCCTATGGCTACACCTTC; CDR3aa: CASSCAGTGAYGYTF
v_gene: TRBV5-1; j_gene: TRBJ1-6; d_gene: .; abundance: .; CDR3nt: TGCGCCAGCAGCTTAAAGTCGCCCCTCCACTTT; CDR3aa: CASSLKSPLHF
v_gene: TRBV20-1; j_gene: TRBJ1-1; d_gene: .; abundance: .; CDR3nt: TGCAGTGCTATTAAAATCGTGGGAGGCGAGGAAGCTTTCTTT; CDR3aa: CSAIKIVGGEEAFF
v_gene: TRBV7-2; j_gene: TRBJ2-3; d_gene: TRBD2; abundance: few; CDR3nt: TGTGCCAGCAGCTTTAGCGGGGGGGCGGTAGATACGCAGTATTTT; CDR3aa: CASSFSGGAVDTQYF
v_gene: TRBV9; j_gene: TRBJ2-5; d_gene: TRBD2; abundance: .; CDR3nt: TGTGCCAGCAGCGTGGGACTAGCGGGGGGTGGGGAGACCCAGTACTTC; CDR3aa: CASSVGLAGGGETQYF
v_gene: TRBV9; j_gene: TRBJ1-2; d_gene: .; abundance: .; CDR3nt: TGTGCCAGCGGGGGGAGGGGTTGGGCCAACTATGGCTACACCTTC; CDR3aa: CASGGRGWANYGYTF
v_gene: TRBV5-1; j_gene: TRBJ2-1; d_gene: TRBD2; abundance: .; CDR3nt: TGCGCCAGCAGCTTGGTATCTAGCGGATATCAAAATGAGCAGTTCTTC; CDR3aa: CASSLVSSGYQNEQFF
v_gene: TRBV4-1; j_gene: TRBJ2-5; d_gene: .; abundance: .; CDR3nt: TGCGCCAGCAGCCAAGATCCAGGGATCGGGGAGACCCAGTACTTC; CDR3aa: CASSQDPGIGETQYF
v_gene: TRBV7-3; j_gene: TRBJ2-3; d_gene: TRBD2; abundance: .; CDR3nt: TGTGCCAGCAGCTTACTCAGCGGGGGGGCCGCAGATACGCAGTATTTT; CDR3aa: CASSLLSGGAADTQYF